Listed below are T cell receptor beta chains from one sample, sequenced in a study of molecular identifiers for immune sequencing clone quantification. Using its own MiXCR run on the PCR reads, TCRdb lists one record per CDR3 protein. The table lists under 800,000 distinct CDR3 sequences, roughly 25% of them singletons. Sequencing was carried out using naive CD8+ T cells from blood, with Jurkat cell RNA spiked in. These receptors all come from a human donor in good health. Some libraries in this study had Jurkat cell RNA spiked in. Each CDR3 is given with its conserved first and last residue. A D gene is named only where the DNA matches it firmly. Not all rows give a size; the values are once, few, many and, for expanded clones, a class.

V	J	D	size	DNA	CDR3
TRBV9	TRBJ1-2	TRBD1	-	TGTGCCAGCAGCCCCGGGACAGGGGGCGTCGCTAACTATGGCTACACCTTC	CASSPGTGGVANYGYTF
TRBV12-3/TRBV12-4	TRBJ2-7	TRBD1	many	TGTGCCAGCAGCCCGGGACAGGGAGGGGAGCAGTACTTC	CASSPGQGGEQYF
TRBV27	TRBJ1-5	-	-	TGTGCCAGCAGTTTAGGGGGGGCGATCGGCAATCAGCCCCAGCATTTT	CASSLGGAIGNQPQHF
TRBV4-3	TRBJ1-1	TRBD1	many	TGCGCCAGCCAAAAAGACAGGGCTGATAGGAACACTGAAGCTTTCTTT	CASQKDRADRNTEAFF
TRBV7-9	TRBJ2-5	-	many	TGTGCCAGCAGCCCCACAAGAGGGGAGACCCAGTACTTC	CASSPTRGETQYF
TRBV6-5	TRBJ1-3	-	few	TGTGCCAGCAGGACCGGCGGGATGGGACGGCTCTCTGGAAACACCATATATTTT	CASRTGGMGRLSGNTIYF
TRBV4-2	TRBJ2-1	-	-	TGTGCCAGCAGCCAAGCTCTTATCTCGGCTCTGCGCGAACAGTTCTTC	CASSQALISALREQFF
TRBV5-6	TRBJ1-1	-	few	TGTGCCAGCAGCTTGTTAGTCACCCCCATGAACACTGAAGCTTTCTTT	CASSLLVTPMNTEAFF
TRBV20-1	TRBJ2-7	-	many	TGCAGCGCTCGTAGCGGCTCCTACGAGCAGTACTTC	CSARSGSYEQYF
TRBV7-9	TRBJ2-5	-	-	TGTGCCAGCAGCTTAGAGGAGTGGGAGACCCAGTACTTC	CASSLEEWETQYF
TRBV4-3	TRBJ2-7	TRBD2	few	TGCGCCAGCAGCCAAGGGGCTAGCGGTCTACGGGAGCAGTACTTC	CASSQGASGLREQYF
TRBV4-3	TRBJ2-3	-	few	TGCGCCAGCAGCCAAGATCGAAACAGGCGGTCAGATACGCAGTATTTT	CASSQDRNRRSDTQYF
TRBV2	TRBJ1-1	TRBD1	few	TGTGCCAGCAGTGTAAATCAGGGGGAAGGGATGGTCACTGAAGCTTTCTTT	CASSVNQGEGMVTEAFF
TRBV9	TRBJ1-6	TRBD1	many	TGTGCCAGCAGCCCCAGACAGGGAGCGAATTCACCCCTCCACTTT	CASSPRQGANSPLHF
TRBV20-1	TRBJ2-7	TRBD2	many	TGCAGTGCTAGTTCTCTAGCGGCTTACGAGCAGTACTTC	CSASSLAAYEQYF
TRBV19	TRBJ2-7	TRBD1	-	TGTGCCAGTAGTTCCCCGGGACAGGGGGCTTCGGACGAGCAGTACTTC	CASSSPGQGASDEQYF
TRBV9	TRBJ2-5	TRBD2	many	TGTGCCAGCAGCGTAGAGGGACTAGCAGCCTTCGAGACCCAGTACTTC	CASSVEGLAAFETQYF
TRBV4-3	TRBJ2-3	TRBD2	many	TGCGCCAGCAGCCACTCACTAGCGGGGTACACAGATACGCAGTATTTT	CASSHSLAGYTDTQYF
TRBV7-9	TRBJ2-1	TRBD2	-	TGTGCCAGCAGCACGCTAGCGGGAGGTTGGGACAATGAGCAGTTCTTC	CASSTLAGGWDNEQFF
TRBV7-9	TRBJ1-4	TRBD1	many	TGTGCCAGCAGCCCCCCAGGGGGTAGTGAAAAACTGTTTTTT	CASSPPGGSEKLFF